This T cell receptor beta chain emerged from a study of cytomegalovirus exposure and HLA in healthy donors. As for this clone: Antigen specificity is unknown.

13 Jbeta primers and 60 Vbeta primers were used for the PCR. The repertoire was sequenced with immunoSEQ multiplex PCR; TCRdb's copy has only in-frame clones and lacks some. The sample gives more than 65,000 clones, over 70% of which show up once; about 3% is in the top ten. Study-wide points: A link between a missense DCLRE1C variant and TCR beta V- and J-gene trimming emerged from a later analysis. There were several of the most significant clusters that appeared linked to common viral pathogens in a later analysis. Equally common other TCR beta chains were less clonally expanded than HLA-associated ones, a later analysis found.

The receptor was isolated from a man aged 40-50 years in good health and CMV-seronegative. The sequencing input was PBMCs.

The CDR3 DNA sequence: TGTGCCTGGAGATTGGGGGGACTCTATGGCTACACCTTC. It yields the protein CAWRLGGLYGYTF. V is TRBV30 and J is TRBJ1-2; maybe TRBD1 (5 bases). This CDR3 is 13 amino acids long. Trimming removed 3 bases at V and 4 bases at J, with 12 bases between. The germline CDR1 and CDR2 sequences are GTSNPN and SVGIG (reference sequence).